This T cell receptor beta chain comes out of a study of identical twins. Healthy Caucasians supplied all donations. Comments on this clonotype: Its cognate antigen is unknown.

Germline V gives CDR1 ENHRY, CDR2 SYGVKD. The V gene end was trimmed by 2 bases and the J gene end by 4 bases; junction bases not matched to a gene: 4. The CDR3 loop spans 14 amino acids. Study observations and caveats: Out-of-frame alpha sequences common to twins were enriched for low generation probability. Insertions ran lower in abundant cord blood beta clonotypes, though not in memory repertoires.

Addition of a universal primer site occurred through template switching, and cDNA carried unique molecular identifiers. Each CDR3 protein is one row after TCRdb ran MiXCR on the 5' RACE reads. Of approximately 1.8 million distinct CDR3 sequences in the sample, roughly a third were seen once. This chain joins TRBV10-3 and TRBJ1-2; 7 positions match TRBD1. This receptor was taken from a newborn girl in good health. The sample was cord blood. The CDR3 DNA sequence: TGTGCCATCAGTGAGAACAGGGGACTCTATGGCTACACCTTC. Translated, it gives CAISENRGLYGYTF.